A selection of T cell receptor beta chains follows, all from one sample in a study of response to subunit inactivated influenza vaccine. TCRdb redid the calling of the RT-PCR reads with MiXCR, one entry per CDR3 protein. The table shows 250,000 to 350,000 distinct CDR3 sequences, with about 20% occurring only once. This material consisted of PBMCs from blood, taken 21 months after vaccination. These receptor sequences come from a man between 50 and 70 years old who received an inactivated influenza vaccine. CDR3s include the opening cysteine and the closing phenylalanine or tryptophan. D genes are given only for firm matches. A row's size may be missing; if present it is once, few, many or a size class.

clone size | J gene | V gene | D gene | CDR3 protein | CDR3 DNA
. | TRBJ2-2 | TRBV6-6 | . | CASSYGSRRELFF | TGTGCCAGCAGTTACGGCTCCCGCCGGGAGCTGTTTTTT
. | TRBJ1-1 | TRBV5-5 | . | CASSLERLKAFF | TGTGCCAGCAGCTTGGAGAGGTTAAAAGCTTTCTTT
few | TRBJ2-1 | TRBV7-9 | TRBD2 | CASSLSNGGAGEQFF | TGTGCCAGCAGCTTATCGAACGGGGGGGCCGGTGAGCAGTTCTTC
few | TRBJ2-1 | TRBV29-1 | . | CSVEVSGSYNEQFF | TGCAGCGTTGAGGTTTCCGGCTCCTACAATGAGCAGTTCTTC
many | TRBJ1-2 | TRBV12-3/TRBV12-4 | TRBD1 | CASNAGGNYGYTF | TGTGCCAGCAATGCAGGGGGCAACTATGGCTACACCTTC
few | TRBJ1-1 | TRBV10-3 | . | CAIGARENTEAFF | TGTGCCATCGGGGCGAGAGAGAACACTGAAGCTTTCTTT
few | TRBJ1-2 | TRBV6-2/TRBV6-3 | . | CASMSGTRQRGYTF | TGTGCCAGCATGTCCGGGACCCGGCAAAGGGGCTACACCTTC
. | TRBJ2-7 | TRBV12-3/TRBV12-4 | TRBD1 | CASSPGGGQGAYEQYF | TGTGCCAGCAGTCCCGGGGGGGGACAGGGGGCATACGAGCAGTACTTC
. | TRBJ2-2 | TRBV27 | . | CASSRLGASNTGELFF | TGTGCCAGCAGTCGCCTCGGGGCGTCGAACACCGGGGAGCTGTTTTTT
few | TRBJ2-1 | TRBV20-1 | . | CSASVGPTGIHEQFF | TGCAGTGCTAGTGTAGGACCAACAGGGATCCATGAGCAGTTCTTC
few | TRBJ2-5 | TRBV7-2 | . | CASSLAPGGGTQYF | TGTGCCAGCAGCTTAGCGCCCGGGGGCGGGACCCAGTACTTC
few | TRBJ2-7 | TRBV14 | . | CASSQGTPSSYEQYF | TGTGCCAGCAGCCAAGGAACACCATCCTCCTACGAGCAGTACTTC
. | TRBJ2-6 | TRBV5-4 | . | CASKHLTGGSGANVLTF | TGTGCCAGCAAGCACCTCACCGGGGGATCTGGGGCCAACGTCCTGACTTTC
. | TRBJ2-3 | TRBV13 | TRBD2 | CASSLREADTDTQYF | TGTGCCAGCAGCTTGCGGGAGGCAGATACAGATACGCAGTATTTT
. | TRBJ2-1 | TRBV5-4 | . | CASSRRGGEEQFF | TGTGCCAGCAGCAGGAGGGGGGGAGAAGAGCAGTTCTTC
many | TRBJ2-7 | TRBV5-4 | . | CASSPEAQTYEQYF | TGTGCCAGCAGCCCGGAGGCGCAGACCTACGAGCAGTACTTC
. | TRBJ1-6 | TRBV25-1 | . | CASSEVVGSNSPLHF | TGTGCCAGCAGTGAGGTGGTAGGGAGTAATTCACCCCTCCACTTT
few | TRBJ2-5 | TRBV11-2 | . | CASSPRASQETQYF | TGTGCCAGCAGCCCAAGGGCCAGCCAAGAGACCCAGTACTTC
. | TRBJ1-4 | TRBV28 | . | CASSPPEEDEKLFF | TGTGCCAGCAGTCCGCCGGAGGAGGATGAAAAACTGTTTTTT
. | TRBJ2-5 | TRBV3-1 | . | CASSQGRAGVETQYF | TGTGCCAGCAGCCAAGGACGAGCGGGTGTGGAGACCCAGTACTTC
. | TRBJ1-4 | TRBV29-1 | TRBD1 | CSNRTGNEKLFF | TGCAGCAATAGGACAGGGAATGAAAAACTGTTTTTT
. | TRBJ2-2 | TRBV6-5 | . | CASSSGSYTGELFF | TGTGCCAGCAGTTCAGGGTCGTACACCGGGGAGCTGTTTTTT
. | TRBJ2-1 | TRBV5-1 | TRBD2 | CASSFPSGTVDEQFF | TGCGCCAGCAGCTTCCCTAGCGGGACGGTCGATGAGCAGTTCTTC
. | TRBJ1-2 | TRBV27 | . | CASSLGPPGGVYGYTF | TGTGCCAGCAGTTTAGGCCCCCCGGGGGGCGTGTATGGCTACACCTTC
. | TRBJ1-2 | TRBV28 | . | CASSFPSGLGGYTF | TGTGCCAGCAGTTTTCCGTCAGGGCTTGGCGGCTACACCTTC
many | TRBJ1-1 | TRBV10-3 | TRBD1 | CATSDRGGTEAFF | TGTGCCACCTCGGACAGGGGTGGAACTGAAGCTTTCTTT
many | TRBJ2-7 | TRBV7-2 | . | CASSLPAGGWVTPTEQYF | TGTGCCAGCAGCTTACCCGCCGGTGGGTGGGTCACCCCGACCGAGCAGTACTTC
few | TRBJ1-4 | TRBV7-9 | TRBD1 | CASSKTTGVNEKLFF | TGTGCCAGCAGCAAGACGACAGGGGTTAATGAAAAACTGTTTTTT
. | TRBJ2-7 | TRBV12-3/TRBV12-4 | . | CASSLPLAGEQYF | TGTGCCAGCAGTTTACCTCTGGCTGGCGAGCAGTACTTC
few | TRBJ1-1 | TRBV20-1 | . | CSARVGQSNTEAFF | TGCAGTGCTAGAGTGGGCCAGTCGAACACTGAAGCTTTCTTT
. | TRBJ1-1 | TRBV6-1 | . | CASSEGLLAFF | TGTGCCAGCAGTGAGGGGTTGTTGGCTTTCTTT
few | TRBJ1-6 | TRBV4-3 | TRBD1 | CASSQDHRGRNSPLHF | TGCGCCAGCAGCCAAGATCACAGGGGGCGAAATTCACCCCTCCACTTT
. | TRBJ2-5 | TRBV6-5 | . | CASSYSISGAQYF | TGTGCCAGCAGTTACTCGATCTCCGGGGCCCAGTACTTC
. | TRBJ2-2 | TRBV5-1 | TRBD1 | CASRGPETGGPGELFF | TGCGCCAGCAGAGGCCCAGAGACAGGGGGTCCCGGGGAGCTGTTTTTT
. | TRBJ1-1 | TRBV20-1 | . | CSASRGDIEVEAFF | TGCAGTGCTTCCCGGGGGGACATAGAAGTTGAAGCTTTCTTT
few | TRBJ2-2 | TRBV9 | . | CASSGWTVSGELFF | TGTGCCAGCAGCGGATGGACGGTCTCAGGGGAGCTGTTTTTT
many | TRBJ1-1 | TRBV4-2 | . | CASGLNTEAFF | TGTGCCAGCGGTCTGAACACTGAAGCTTTCTTT
few | TRBJ1-5 | TRBV28 | . | CASSFPRGQGNQPQHF | TGTGCCAGCAGTTTCCCGCGGGGCCAGGGCAATCAGCCCCAGCATTTT
. | TRBJ2-1 | TRBV11-2 | . | CASGVDEQFF | TGTGCCAGCGGAGTGGATGAGCAGTTCTTC
few | TRBJ1-6 | TRBV27 | TRBD1 | CASKTGGVSPLHF | TGTGCCAGCAAGACAGGGGGTGTTTCACCCCTCCACTTT
. | TRBJ1-2 | TRBV20-1 | . | CRTGLVDGYTF | TGCAGAACCGGACTCGTCGATGGCTACACCTTC
few | TRBJ2-7 | TRBV11-2 | TRBD1 | CASSLEPGQGKPYEQYF | TGTGCCAGCAGCTTAGAGCCGGGACAGGGTAAGCCCTACGAGCAGTACTTC
. | TRBJ2-5 | TRBV28 | . | CASRVSQETQYF | TGTGCCAGCAGGGTCAGCCAAGAGACCCAGTACTTC
. | TRBJ1-5 | TRBV12-3/TRBV12-4 | . | CASSLGRPQHF | TGTGCCAGCAGTTTAGGAAGACCCCAGCATTTT
. | TRBJ2-7 | TRBV5-1 | . | CASSSDEIPYEQYF | TGCGCCAGCAGCTCGGACGAAATACCCTACGAGCAGTACTTC
. | TRBJ1-2 | TRBV28 | . | CASSPTGGNYGYTF | TGTGCCAGCAGTCCCACGGGGGGCAACTATGGCTACACCTTC
. | TRBJ1-6 | TRBV13 | . | CASSFHRNSPLHF | TGTGCCAGCAGCTTTCATAGGAATTCACCCCTCCACTTT
few | TRBJ1-4 | TRBV5-1 | . | CASSQMDSLNEKLFF | TGCGCCAGCAGCCAAATGGACAGCCTTAATGAAAAACTGTTTTTT
many | TRBJ1-1 | TRBV2 | . | CASILDSRGNTEAFF | TGTGCCAGCATCCTTGATTCCAGGGGTAACACTGAAGCTTTCTTT
few | TRBJ1-2 | TRBV24-1 | . | CATSDFTGNGYTF | TGTGCCACCAGTGATTTTACGGGAAATGGCTACACCTTC
few | TRBJ2-7 | TRBV27 | TRBD1 | CASSLVGQGSSDEQYF | TGTGCCAGCAGTTTAGTAGGACAGGGTTCATCGGACGAGCAGTACTTC